Below are 9 T cell receptor beta chains sequenced from a single sample in a study of cytomegalovirus exposure and HLA in healthy donors. Use of 60 Vbeta and 13 Jbeta primers characterized the PCR. The repertoire was sequenced with immunoSEQ multiplex PCR; TCRdb's copy has only in-frame clones and lacks some. The sample includes 70,000 to 100,000 clones, more than 75% of them seen just once. The sequenced sample was PBMCs. The receptors were sampled from a young man in good health and CMV-seronegative.

This clone appeared once. The gene calls are TRBV5-1 and TRBJ2-1; D call uncertain. Trimming stripped 4 bases from V and 8 bases from J, with 31 bases between. This CDR3 contains 19 residues. Germline V gene sequence: CDR1 SGHRS, CDR2 YFSETQ. This CDR3 reads CASSPDSPAYWSEIDEQFF. The DNA for the CDR3 is TGCGCCAGCAGCCCCGATTCTCCTGCTTACTGGAGTGAGATCGATGAGCAGTTCTTC.

This clone is a singleton in its sample. This rearrangement joins TRBV4-2 to TRBJ2-2; the D is unclear. The CDR3 spans 15 residues. Germline V gene lookup returns CDR1 LGHNA and CDR2 YNFKEQ. V was pared by 0 bases and J by 0 bases, with 5 bases between. As DNA, the CDR3 is TGTGCCAGCAGCCAAGATCGGGCGAACACCGGGGAGCTGTTTTTT. Its translation is CASSQDRANTGELFF.

This rearrangement joins TRBV6-6 to TRBJ1-5; D perhaps matches TRBD1 (5 bases). The CDR3 contains 15 residues. With 11 bases removed from V and 0 bases from J, the gap between germline ends came to 17 bases. Germline V gene data show CDR1 as MNHNY and CDR2 as SVGAGI (reference sequence). The DNA for the CDR3 is TGTGCCTCCAGGGATTTTGCATCTAGCAATCAGCCCCAGCATTTT. Amino acid sequence: CASRDFASSNQPQHF.

The J gene is TRBJ2-7, the V gene TRBV10-3; possible D gene TRBD2, 5 bases. The CDR3 runs to 14 residues. V lost 1 base to trimming and J lost 2 bases, with 9 bases between them. CDR1 is ENHRY and CDR2 is SYGVKD in the germline V gene. The CDR3 sequence: CAISEYRETYEQYF. DNA of the CDR3: TGTGCCATCAGTGAGTATCGGGAAACCTACGAGCAGTACTTC.

The sample holds a few counts of this clone. The chain employs TRBV5-1 and TRBJ2-2; D possibly corresponds to TRBD1 (6 bases). Germline CDR1 and CDR2: SGHRS and YFSETQ. V lost 3 bases to trimming and J lost 1 base, with 13 bases between them. CDR3 length equals 16 residues. DNA of the CDR3: TGCGCCAGCAGCTCTGGACAGTCTCGGAACACCGGGGAGCTGTTTTTT. This translates into CASSSGQSRNTGELFF. The full variable domain, completed using reference TRBV5-1 and TRBJ2-2, is KAGVTQTPRYLIKTRGQQVTLSCSPISGHRSVSWYQQTPGQGLQFLFEYFSETQRNKGNFPGRFSGRQFSNSRSEMNVSTLELGDSALYLCASSSGQSRNTGELFFGEGSRLTVL.

V gene TRBV5-6 combines with J gene TRBJ2-2; D unresolved. Germline V lookup: CDR1 SGHDT, CDR2 YYEEEE. With 2 bases removed from V and 5 bases from J, the gap between germline ends came to 7 bases. This CDR3 has 13 amino acids. The chain's CDR3 is CASSFRRTGELFF. The CDR3 nucleotides read TGTGCCAGCAGCTTCCGGCGGACCGGGGAGCTGTTTTTT.

This chain connects TRBV6-5 to TRBJ1-5, with D possibly being TRBD1 (5 bases). This CDR3 region has 16 residues. Trimming took 4 bases from V and 3 from J, leaving 16 bases between them. CDR1 is MNHEY and CDR2 is SVGAGI in the germline V gene. For the CDR3, the DNA is TGTGCCAGCAGTTCCCAAATCGCAGGGCTCAATCAGCCCCAGCATTTT. It encodes CASSSQIAGLNQPQHF.

This clone appeared a single time. Other DNA sequences of this sample code for an identical CDR3. The V gene is TRBV7-9, the J gene TRBJ1-6; 7 bases line up with TRBD1. Germline V CDR1 and CDR2: SEHNR, FQNEAQ (reference sequence). The CDR3 covers 14 residues. The V and J ends lost 9 bases and 6 bases, in that order; junction bases with no gene match: 8. DNA for the CDR3: TGTGCCAGTGGGACAGAGCTTTTTAATTCACCCCTCCACTTT. This encodes CASGTELFNSPLHF. The variable domain in full, with the rest retrieved from reference TRBV7-9 and TRBJ1-6, is DTGVSQNPRHKITKRGQNVTFRCDPISEHNRLYWYRQTLGQGPEFLTYFQNEAQLEKSRLLSDRFSAERPKGSFSTLEIQRTEQGDSAMYLCASGTELFNSPLHFGNGTRLTVT.

The chain couples TRBV19 to TRBJ2-7, with 11 bases that match TRBD2. Trimming at V came to 5 bases and at J to 4 bases, leaving 4 bases not matched to a gene. The CDR3 runs 14 residues. Germline V gives CDR1 LNHDA, CDR2 SQIVND (reference sequence). The CDR3 is CASSATSGGYEQYF. DNA for the CDR3: TGTGCCAGTAGTGCAACTAGCGGGGGTTACGAGCAGTACTTC.